This TCR beta chain was documented in a study of T cell responses to AZD1222 COVID-19 vaccine. Study-wide results and caveats: Baseline testing showed seropositivity in only six AZD1222 recipients.

As concerns this clone: As yet, its antigen is unknown.

Germline CDR1 reads MNHEY; CDR2 reads SVGAGI. CDR3 length equals 14 residues. Trimming stripped 2 bases from V and 7 bases from J, with 14 bases between. Profiling relied on immunoSEQ multiplex PCR, and the TCRdb table lists in-frame clones only, not all of them. The table has tens of thousands of clones, 75% to 90% seen once. The source of this sequence is an adult in good health. Sequenced here: peripheral blood, sampled on day 0 of AZD1222 vaccination. The rearrangement uses TRBV6-5 and TRBJ2-5; TRBD1 or TRBD2 may be the D gene (5 bases each). The CDR3 protein is CASSYRPERGTQYF. Here the CDR3 DNA reads TGTGCCAGCAGTTACCGTCCTGAGAGGGGGACCCAGTACTTC.